This T cell receptor (beta chain) was sequenced during a study of blood T cells in healthy people across ages. This clonotype has a count of ten or more. A second PCR, run for about 6 to 11 cycles, used a sample-barcoded 5' primer plus a J-beta primer mix. One entry per CDR3 protein, called by TCRdb with MiXCR from the 5' RACE reads. Of about 1.5 million distinct CDR3 sequences listed, approximately 42% were seen once; the top ten hold 7% to 9%. The sequenced sample consisted of blood. The TCR was taken from a woman under 30 in good health.

The CDR3 sequence is CSVEGLAGEYEQFF. The CDR3 nucleotides are TGCAGCGTTGAGGGACTAGCGGGAGAGTATGAGCAGTTCTTC. The V gene is TRBV29-1, the J gene TRBJ2-1, with 14 nucleotides matching TRBD2. The CDR3 runs to 14 residues. Germline-derived CDR1 and CDR2 are SQVTM and ANQGSEA. J lost 8 bases, V lost 3 bases, and 3 bases had no gene match.